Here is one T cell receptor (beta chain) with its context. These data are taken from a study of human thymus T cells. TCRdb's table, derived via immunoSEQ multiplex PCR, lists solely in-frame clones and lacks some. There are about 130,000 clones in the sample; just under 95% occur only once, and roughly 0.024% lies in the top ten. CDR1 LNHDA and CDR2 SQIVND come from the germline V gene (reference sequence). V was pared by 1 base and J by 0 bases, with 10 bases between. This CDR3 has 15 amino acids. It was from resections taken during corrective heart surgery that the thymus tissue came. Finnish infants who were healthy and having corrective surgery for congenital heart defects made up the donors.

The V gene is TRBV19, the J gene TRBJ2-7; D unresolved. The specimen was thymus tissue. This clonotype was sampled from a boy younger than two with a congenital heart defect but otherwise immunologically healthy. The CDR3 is CASSIAHWSSYEQYF. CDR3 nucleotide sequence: TGTGCCAGTAGTATAGCCCACTGGAGCTCCTACGAGCAGTACTTC.